The clone carrying this T cell receptor (beta chain) ranks as medium-sized. Its antigen remains unknown. This sample is part of a study of siplizumab effects on memory and regulatory T cells. Over a period of around six days at 37 degrees C, the mixed lymphocyte reaction cells were cocultured. Study-wide points: Naive T cells appeared more varied than memory cells and looked like key alloresponse contributors. Alloreactive CD4+ clones that could be mapped were on average around 62% Treg-derived with siplizumab, against about 28% in controls.

Some clones are missing from TCRdb's copy, which holds only in-frame ones; the method was immunoSEQ multiplex PCR. This sample has almost 20,000 clones, with around 40% found just once. J lost 4 bases, V lost 3 bases, and 7 bases had no gene match. This CDR3 is 15 amino acids long. Per the germline V gene, CDR1 is KGHSH and CDR2 is LQKENI. This receptor was obtained from a human donor in good health; the cells came from an allogeneic mixed lymphocyte reaction. Some clones in this sample may be carry-over from other donors' samples. J is TRBJ2-7 and V is TRBV18, with 9 positions matching TRBD2. The sequenced material came from CFSE-low (dividing) CD4+ T cells sorted from an allogeneic mixed lymphocyte reaction. The CDR3, as DNA: TGTGCCAGCTCACCTCCGGGACTAGCTCTATACGAGCAGTACTTC. Its protein is CASSPPGLALYEQYF. Combining the CDR3 with reference TRBV18 and TRBJ2-7 gives the whole variable domain NAGVMQNPRHLVRRRGQEARLRCSPMKGHSHVYWYRQLPEEGLKFMVYLQKENIIDESGMPKERFSAEFPKEGPSILRIQQVVRGDSAAYFCASSPPGLALYEQYFGPGTRLTVT.